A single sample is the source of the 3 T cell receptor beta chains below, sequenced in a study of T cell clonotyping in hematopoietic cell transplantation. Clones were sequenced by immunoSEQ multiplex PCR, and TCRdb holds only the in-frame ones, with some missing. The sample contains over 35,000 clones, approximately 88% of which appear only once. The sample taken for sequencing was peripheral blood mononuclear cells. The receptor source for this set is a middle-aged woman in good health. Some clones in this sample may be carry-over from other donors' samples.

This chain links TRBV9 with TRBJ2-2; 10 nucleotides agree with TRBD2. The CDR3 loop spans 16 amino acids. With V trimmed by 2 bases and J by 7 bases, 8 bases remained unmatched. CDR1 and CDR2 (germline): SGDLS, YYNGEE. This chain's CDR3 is CASSVLAGELDGELFF. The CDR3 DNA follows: TGTGCCAGCAGCGTCCTAGCGGGAGAATTGGACGGGGAGCTGTTTTTT.

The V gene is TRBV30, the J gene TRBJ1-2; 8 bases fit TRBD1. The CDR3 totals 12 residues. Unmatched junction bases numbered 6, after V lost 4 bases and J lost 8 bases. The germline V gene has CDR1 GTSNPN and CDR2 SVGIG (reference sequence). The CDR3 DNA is TGTGCCTGGACTAAGGACAGGGAAGGCTACACCTTC. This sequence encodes CAWTKDREGYTF.

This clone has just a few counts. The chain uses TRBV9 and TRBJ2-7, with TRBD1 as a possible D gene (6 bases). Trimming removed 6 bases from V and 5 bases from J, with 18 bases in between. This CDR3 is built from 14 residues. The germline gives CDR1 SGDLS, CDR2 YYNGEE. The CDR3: CASTRGLPWDEQYF. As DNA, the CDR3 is TGTGCCAGCACCAGGGGTCTACCGTGGGACGAGCAGTACTTC.